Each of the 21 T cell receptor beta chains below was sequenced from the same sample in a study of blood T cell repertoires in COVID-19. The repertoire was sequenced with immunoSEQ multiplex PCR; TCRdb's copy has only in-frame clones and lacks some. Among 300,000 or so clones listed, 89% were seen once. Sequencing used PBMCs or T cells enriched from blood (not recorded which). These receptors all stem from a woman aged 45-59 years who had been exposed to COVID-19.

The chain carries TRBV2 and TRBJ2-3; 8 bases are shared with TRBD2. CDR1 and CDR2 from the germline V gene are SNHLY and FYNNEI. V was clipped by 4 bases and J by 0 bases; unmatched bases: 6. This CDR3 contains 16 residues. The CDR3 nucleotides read TGTGCCAGCAGTGTTAAGCGGGGGTATAGCACAGATACGCAGTATTTT. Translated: CASSVKRGYSTDTQYF.

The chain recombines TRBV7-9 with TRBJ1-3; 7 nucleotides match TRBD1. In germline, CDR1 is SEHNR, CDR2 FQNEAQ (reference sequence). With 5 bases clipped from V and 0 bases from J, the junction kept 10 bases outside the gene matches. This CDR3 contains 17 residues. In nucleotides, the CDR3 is TGTGCCAGCAGCCCTGAACCGGGACAGAGCTCTGGAAACACCATATATTTT. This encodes CASSPEPGQSSGNTIYF.

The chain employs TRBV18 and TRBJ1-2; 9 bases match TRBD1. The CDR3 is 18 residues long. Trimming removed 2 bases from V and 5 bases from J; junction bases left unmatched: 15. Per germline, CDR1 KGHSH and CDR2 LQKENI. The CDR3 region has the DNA TGTGCCAGCTCACCATCGATTACGAGGACAGGGGCTGGATATGGCTACACCTTC. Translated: CASSPSITRTGAGYGYTF.

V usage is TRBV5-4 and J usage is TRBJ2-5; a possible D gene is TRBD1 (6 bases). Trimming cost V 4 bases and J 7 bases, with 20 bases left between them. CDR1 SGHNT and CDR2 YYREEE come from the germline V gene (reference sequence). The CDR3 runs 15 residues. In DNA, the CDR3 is TGTGCCAGCAGCAACCCCCTGAGGGGGTTATGGACCCAGTACTTC. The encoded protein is CASSNPLRGLWTQYF.

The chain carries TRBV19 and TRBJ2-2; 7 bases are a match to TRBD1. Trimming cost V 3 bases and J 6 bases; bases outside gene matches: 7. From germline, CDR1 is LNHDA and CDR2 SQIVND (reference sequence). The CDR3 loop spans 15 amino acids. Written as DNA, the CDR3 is TGTGCCAGTAGTATCCCGGGACAGATTTCCGGGGAGCTGTTTTTT. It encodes CASSIPGQISGELFF.

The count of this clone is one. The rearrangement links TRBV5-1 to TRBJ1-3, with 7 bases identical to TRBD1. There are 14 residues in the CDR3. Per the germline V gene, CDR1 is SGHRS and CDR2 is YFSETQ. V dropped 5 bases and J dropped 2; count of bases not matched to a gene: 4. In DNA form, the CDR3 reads TGCGCCAGCAGTCTGACAGGGACTGGAAACACCATATATTTT. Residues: CASSLTGTGNTIYF.

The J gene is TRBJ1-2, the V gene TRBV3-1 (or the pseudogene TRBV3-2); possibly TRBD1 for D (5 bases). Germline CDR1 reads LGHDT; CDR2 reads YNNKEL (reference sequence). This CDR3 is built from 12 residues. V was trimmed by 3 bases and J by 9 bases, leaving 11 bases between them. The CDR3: CASSQGQGSYTF. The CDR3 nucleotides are TGTGCCAGCAGCCAGGGGCAGGGTAGCTACACCTTC.

The CDR3 DNA is TGTGCCAGCAGTGGATACTACGGGAACACTGAAGCTTTCTTT. It translates to CASSGYYGNTEAFF. The rearrangement uses TRBV2 and TRBJ1-1; D is unclear. From germline, CDR1 is SNHLY and CDR2 FYNNEI. The CDR3 loop spans 14 amino acids. The V end was cut by 4 bases, the J end by 1 base, with 10 bases between.

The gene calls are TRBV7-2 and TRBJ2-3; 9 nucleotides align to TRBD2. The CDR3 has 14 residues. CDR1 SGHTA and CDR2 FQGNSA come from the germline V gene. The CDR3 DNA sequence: TGTGCGACACGTGGCGGGGGGGGAACAGATACGCAGTATTTT. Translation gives CATRGGGGTDTQYF.

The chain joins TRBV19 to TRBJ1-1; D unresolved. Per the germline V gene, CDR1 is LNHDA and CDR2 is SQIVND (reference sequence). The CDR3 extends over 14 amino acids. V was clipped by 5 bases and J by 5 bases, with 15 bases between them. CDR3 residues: CASSVGFRVTEAFF. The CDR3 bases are TGTGCCAGTAGTGTCGGATTTCGGGTGACTGAAGCTTTCTTT.

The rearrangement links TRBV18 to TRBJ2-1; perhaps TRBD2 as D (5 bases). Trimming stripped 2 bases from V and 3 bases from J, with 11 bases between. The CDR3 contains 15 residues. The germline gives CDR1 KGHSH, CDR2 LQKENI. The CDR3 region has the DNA TGTGCCAGCTCACCAAATAGCGTGGGCTACAATGAGCAGTTCTTC. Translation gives CASSPNSVGYNEQFF.

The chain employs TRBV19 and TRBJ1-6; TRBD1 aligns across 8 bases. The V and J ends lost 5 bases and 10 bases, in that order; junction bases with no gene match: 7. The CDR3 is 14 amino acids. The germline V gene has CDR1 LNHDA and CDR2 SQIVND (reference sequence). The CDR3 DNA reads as TGTGCCAGTAGTCCGGACAGGGATTACTCACCCCTCCACTTT. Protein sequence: CASSPDRDYSPLHF. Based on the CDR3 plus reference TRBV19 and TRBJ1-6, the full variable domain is DGGITQSPKYLFRKEGQNVTLSCEQNLNHDAMYWYRQDPGQGLRLIYYSQIVNDFQKGDIAEGYSVSREKKESFPLTVTSAQKNPTAFYLCASSPDRDYSPLHFGNGTRLTVT.

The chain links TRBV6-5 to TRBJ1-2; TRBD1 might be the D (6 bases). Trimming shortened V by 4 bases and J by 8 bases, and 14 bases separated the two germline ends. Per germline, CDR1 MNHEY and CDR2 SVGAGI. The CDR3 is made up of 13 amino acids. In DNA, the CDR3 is TGTGCCAGCAGTTTCGGGAACACAGGGGGCTACACCTTC. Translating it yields CASSFGNTGGYTF.

The CDR3 here is CASSQDRGISYGYTF. Written as DNA, the CDR3 is TGTGCCAGCAGCCAAGATAGAGGCATCTCCTATGGCTACACCTTC. The chain has TRBV3-1 (or the pseudogene TRBV3-2) and TRBJ1-2; D is ambiguous. The CDR3 has 15 residues. V dropped 0 bases and J dropped 4 bases, with 12 bases sitting between them. Germline V gene sequence: CDR1 LGHDT, CDR2 YNNKEL (reference sequence).

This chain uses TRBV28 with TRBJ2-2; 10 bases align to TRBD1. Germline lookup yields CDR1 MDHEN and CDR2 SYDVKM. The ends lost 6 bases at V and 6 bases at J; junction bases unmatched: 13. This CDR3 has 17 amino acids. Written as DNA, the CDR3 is TGTGCCAGCAGCCTGGGACAGGGGACCCTCGGCGCCGGGGAGCTGTTTTTT. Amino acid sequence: CASSLGQGTLGAGELFF.

CDR3 bases: TGTGCCAGCAGTACCTATAGCGGGGGAGAGACCCAGTACTTC. Protein product: CASSTYSGGETQYF. The V and J genes are TRBV6-5 and TRBJ2-5; 9 bases align to TRBD2. The V segment lost 5 bases and the J segment 4 bases; nucleotides outside the gene matches: 5. The germline V gene encodes CDR1 MNHEY and CDR2 SVGAGI. CDR3 length: 14 residues.

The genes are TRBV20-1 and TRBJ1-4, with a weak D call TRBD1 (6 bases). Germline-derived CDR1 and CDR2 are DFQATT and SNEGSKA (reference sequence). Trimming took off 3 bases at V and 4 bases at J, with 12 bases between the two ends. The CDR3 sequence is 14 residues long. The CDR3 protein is CSASIQGFNEKLFF. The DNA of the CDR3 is TGCAGTGCTAGTATACAGGGCTTTAATGAAAAACTGTTTTTT.

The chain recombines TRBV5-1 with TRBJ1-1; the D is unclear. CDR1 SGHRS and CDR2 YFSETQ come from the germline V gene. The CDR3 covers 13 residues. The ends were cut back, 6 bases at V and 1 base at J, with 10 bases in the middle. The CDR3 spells CASTLPGNTEAFF. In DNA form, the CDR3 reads TGCGCCAGCACCCTTCCGGGGAACACTGAAGCTTTCTTT.

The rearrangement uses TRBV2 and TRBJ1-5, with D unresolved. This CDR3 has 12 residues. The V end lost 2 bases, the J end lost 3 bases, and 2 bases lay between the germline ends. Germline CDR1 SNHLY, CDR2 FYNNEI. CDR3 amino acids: CASSELNQPQHF. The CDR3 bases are TGTGCCAGCAGTGAACTCAATCAGCCCCAGCATTTT.

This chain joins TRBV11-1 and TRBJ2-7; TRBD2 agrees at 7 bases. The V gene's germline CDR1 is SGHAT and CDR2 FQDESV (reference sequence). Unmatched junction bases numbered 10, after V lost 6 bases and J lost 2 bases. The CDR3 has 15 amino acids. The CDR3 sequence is CASSSLAGNTYEQYF. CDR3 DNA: TGTGCCAGCAGTTCCTTAGCGGGCAATACCTACGAGCAGTACTTC.

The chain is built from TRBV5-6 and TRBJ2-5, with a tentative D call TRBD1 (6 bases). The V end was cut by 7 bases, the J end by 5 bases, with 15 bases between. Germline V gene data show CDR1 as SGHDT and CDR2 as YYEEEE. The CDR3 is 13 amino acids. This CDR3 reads CASVQGLGETQYF. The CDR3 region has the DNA TGTGCCAGCGTCCAGGGGCTTGGGGAGACCCAGTACTTC.